This TCR beta chain was identified in a study of blood T cell repertoires in COVID-19. Per the study methods: Reference gene primers were amplified, and this amplification served to estimate nucleated cell counts. Libraries were prepared by immunoSEQ multiplex PCR; TCRdb keeps only in-frame clonotypes and omits some of them. V and J calls and clone size are given by that table; D and trimming were obtained from the DNA. Among about 35,000 clones listed, around 87% were seen once. CDR3 length: 15 residues. The V gene lost 0 bases and the J gene lost 3 bases, with 9 bases spanning the gap. The germline gives CDR1 MNHNS, CDR2 SASEGT.

The rearrangement links TRBV6-1 to TRBJ1-5; D remains unclear. The sequence was obtained from a human donor in a cohort sampled during active COVID-19. Sequences were obtained from peripheral blood. The CDR3 here is CASSEAGGHNQPQHF. CDR3 DNA: TGTGCCAGCAGTGAAGCCGGAGGGCACAATCAGCCCCAGCATTTT.